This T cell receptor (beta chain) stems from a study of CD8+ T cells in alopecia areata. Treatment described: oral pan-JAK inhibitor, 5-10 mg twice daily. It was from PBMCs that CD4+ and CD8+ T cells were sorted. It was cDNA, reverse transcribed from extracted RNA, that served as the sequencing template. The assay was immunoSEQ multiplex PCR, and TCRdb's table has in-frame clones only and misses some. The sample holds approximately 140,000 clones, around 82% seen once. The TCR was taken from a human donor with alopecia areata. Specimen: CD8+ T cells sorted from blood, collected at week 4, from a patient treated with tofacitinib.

As DNA, the CDR3 is TGTGCCAGCAGCTTAGCGGACAGTAGCTCCTACGAGCAGTACTTC. Amino acid sequence: CASSLADSSSYEQYF. The rearrangement joins TRBV7-6 to TRBJ2-7; the D gene is possibly TRBD1 (6 bases). Germline V lookup: CDR1 SGHVS, CDR2 FNYEAQ. The CDR3 loop spans 15 amino acids. V shed 0 bases and J shed 0 bases, with 9 bases lying between them.